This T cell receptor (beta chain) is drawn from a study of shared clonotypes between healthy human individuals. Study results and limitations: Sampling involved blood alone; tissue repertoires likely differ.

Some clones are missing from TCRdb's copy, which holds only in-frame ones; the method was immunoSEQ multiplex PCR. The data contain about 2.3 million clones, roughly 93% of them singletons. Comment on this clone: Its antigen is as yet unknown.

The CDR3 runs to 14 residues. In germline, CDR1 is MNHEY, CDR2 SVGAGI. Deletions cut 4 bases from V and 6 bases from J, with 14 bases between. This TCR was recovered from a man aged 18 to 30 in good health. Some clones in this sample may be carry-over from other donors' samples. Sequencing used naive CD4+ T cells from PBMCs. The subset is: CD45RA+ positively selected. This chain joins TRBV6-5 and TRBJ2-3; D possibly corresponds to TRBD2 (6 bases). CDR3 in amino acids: CASSSIGGVDTQYF. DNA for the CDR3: TGTGCCAGCAGTTCTATCGGGGGTGTCGATACGCAGTATTTT.